The 25 T cell receptor beta chains below all came from one sample that was sequenced in a study of CD8 T cells in Susac syndrome. Reverse transcription of roughly 0.5 to 1 ug RNA was performed with random hexamers. A single record per CDR3 protein comes from TCRdb applying MiXCR to the immunoSEQ multiplex PCR reads. The sample yields 110,000 or so distinct CDR3 sequences, over 90% seen once. Sequencing was performed on CD4+ T cells from PBMCs. These receptors originate from a human donor in good health.

The chain employs TRBV2 and TRBJ2-2; perhaps TRBD1 as D (6 bases). CDR3 length equals 16 residues. V lost 6 bases and J lost 5, with 19 bases in between. The germline gives CDR1 SNHLY, CDR2 FYNNEI. CDR3: CASSGQIGVLTGELFF. The CDR3 DNA reads as TGTGCCAGCAGCGGACAGATCGGAGTACTGACCGGGGAGCTGTTTTTT.

The rearrangement joins TRBV5-1 to TRBJ2-1; 7 nucleotides line up with TRBD1. V was pared by 0 bases and J by 6 bases, with 6 bases of the junction left unmatched. Germline CDR1 and CDR2: SGHRS and YFSETQ. The CDR3 loop spans 15 amino acids. This chain's CDR3 is CASSLVGQTSNEQFF. Written as DNA, the CDR3 is TGCGCCAGCAGCTTGGTGGGACAGACGTCCAATGAGCAGTTCTTC.

J is TRBJ2-7 and V is TRBV7-2; D remains ambiguous. The CDR3 sequence is 14 residues long. The germline V gene encodes CDR1 SGHTA and CDR2 FQGNSA. V was cut by 5 bases and J by 2 bases, with 13 bases left in between. CDR3 bases: TGTGCCAGCAGCAACGAGGTGCCTACCTACGAGCAGTACTTC. The encoded protein is CASSNEVPTYEQYF.

This chain connects TRBV7-3 to TRBJ2-5, with TRBD1 matching 12 bases. Trimming cost V 4 bases and J 5 bases; bases outside gene matches: 11. The germline gives CDR1 SGHTA, CDR2 FQGTGA. The CDR3 sequence is 17 residues long. As DNA, the CDR3 is TGTGCCAGCAGCTCCCTACGGGACAGGGGGCTCCGGGAGACCCAGTACTTC. Protein: CASSSLRDRGLRETQYF. The whole variable domain, filled in from reference TRBV7-3 and TRBJ2-5, reads GAGVSQTPSNKVTEKGKYVELRCDPISGHTALYWYRQSLGQGPEFLIYFQGTGAADDSGLPNDRFFAVRPEGSVSTLKIQRTERGDSAVYLCASSSLRDRGLRETQYFGPGTRLLVL.

This clonotype was seen a single time. V gene TRBV24-1 combines with J gene TRBJ2-3; weak D call: TRBD2 (5 bases). Germline CDR1 and CDR2: KGHDR and SFDVKD. The CDR3 loop spans 13 amino acids. Trimming left V 3 bases short and J 3 bases short, with 6 bases between. Here the CDR3 DNA reads TGTGCCACCAGTGATACTAGAACAGATACGCAGTATTTT. Translation: CATSDTRTDTQYF.

The gene calls are TRBV7-9 and TRBJ2-7; 7 bases map to TRBD2. Trimming at V came to 11 bases and at J to 2 bases, leaving 9 bases not matched to a gene. Germline V gene data show CDR1 as SEHNR and CDR2 as FQNEAQ (reference sequence). The CDR3 spans 13 residues. The CDR3 nucleotides are TGTGCCTGCCAAGCGGGACGCACCTACGAGCAGTACTTC. This translates into CACQAGRTYEQYF.

CDR3 protein: CASSLDRRTGELFF. CDR3 DNA: TGTGCCAGCAGCTTAGATCGTCGTACCGGGGAGCTGTTTTTT. The rearrangement links TRBV7-2 to TRBJ2-2; no firm D call. Trimming took off 1 base at V and 5 bases at J, with 8 bases between the two ends. Germline assignment: CDR1 SGHTA and CDR2 FQGNSA. The CDR3 has 14 residues. Using reference TRBV7-2 and TRBJ2-2 for the parts outside the CDR3, the full variable domain is GAGVSQSPSNKVTEKGKDVELRCDPISGHTALYWYRQSLGQGLEFLIYFQGNSAPDKSGLPSDRFSAERTGGSVSTLTIQRTQQEDSAVYLCASSLDRRTGELFFGEGSRLTVL.

The chain links TRBV29-1 to TRBJ2-5, with D unresolved. Germline V lookup: CDR1 SQVTM, CDR2 ANQGSEA. Trimming shortened V by 5 bases and J by 2 bases, and 12 bases separated the two germline ends. CDR3 size: 13 residues. Here the CDR3 DNA reads TGCAGCGTTAGTATGGCAGTACAAGAGACCCAGTACTTC. Translation: CSVSMAVQETQYF.

The chain joins TRBV5-6 to TRBJ1-5; D gene uncertain. The V gene lost 6 bases and the J gene lost 3 bases, with 13 bases spanning the gap. From germline, CDR1 is SGHDT and CDR2 YYEEEE. The CDR3 contains 14 residues. DNA of the CDR3: TGTGCCAGCACCCTAAGAGGGTCCAATCAGCCCCAGCATTTT. Protein product: CASTLRGSNQPQHF.

The chain carries TRBV7-9 and TRBJ1-4, with 8 bases fitting TRBD1. Germline V CDR1 and CDR2: SEHNR, FQNEAQ (reference sequence). V shed 4 bases and J 10 bases; nucleotides not matched to a gene: 20. The CDR3 consists of 18 residues. CDR3 coding DNA: TGTGCCAGCAGCTCCTCGGGGACAGGCCTTTCGGGCAACGGAAAACTGTTTTTT. Translating it yields CASSSSGTGLSGNGKLFF.

The chain employs TRBV12-3 or TRBV12-4 and TRBJ1-1, with D possibly being TRBD1 (5 bases). The CDR3 is 16 amino acids. Between the trimmed V and J ends, which lost 6 bases and 0 bases, there was a span of 17 bases. CDR3 sequence (DNA): TGTGCCAGCAGCCCTAGAAACCCGGACATGAACACTGAAGCTTTCTTT. Its protein is CASSPRNPDMNTEAFF.

The chain has TRBV2 and TRBJ2-5; 10 bases match TRBD2. CDR1 and CDR2 from the germline V gene are SNHLY and FYNNEI. The CDR3 is 15 amino acids. V was clipped by 2 bases and J by 5 bases; unmatched bases: 5. The CDR3 here is CASSESGGASETQYF. CDR3 nucleotide sequence: TGTGCCAGCAGTGAAAGCGGGGGGGCCTCGGAGACCCAGTACTTC.

The J gene is TRBJ1-1, the V gene TRBV4-1, with D perhaps matching TRBD1 (5 bases). V was trimmed by 3 bases and J by 1 base, leaving 21 bases between them. Germline V lookup: CDR1 MGHRA, CDR2 YSYEKL. The CDR3 totals 18 residues. CDR3 amino acids: CASSQQGGQKGWNTEAFF. The CDR3 nucleotides read TGCGCCAGCAGCCAGCAGGGAGGGCAAAAGGGTTGGAACACTGAAGCTTTCTTT.

This clonotype was recorded only once. One junction end disagrees with the germline gene, perhaps due to a read error. The V and J genes are TRBV6-5 and TRBJ2-2; TRBD2 aligns across 8 bases. The CDR3 contains 16 residues. CDR1 and CDR2 from the germline V gene are MNHEY and SVGAGI. CDR3: CVSSYGTSGNTGELFF. As DNA, the CDR3 is TGTGTCAGCAGTTATGGTACTAGCGGAAACACCGGGGAGCTGTTTTTT.

V usage is TRBV12-5 and J usage is TRBJ2-4, with 7 nucleotides matching TRBD2. In germline, CDR1 is LGHNT, CDR2 FRNRAP. V gave up 7 bases and J gave up 1 base; unmatched junction bases: 10. CDR3 length: 16 residues. For the CDR3, the DNA is TGTGCTAGTGTCCTTTTTGCGGGGGTGGCCAAAAACATTCAGTACTTC. Protein: CASVLFAGVAKNIQYF.

This sequence joins TRBV30 and TRBJ2-3, with TRBD1 as a possible D gene (5 bases). With 0 bases removed from V and 1 base from J, the gap between germline ends came to 11 bases. Germline CDR1 reads GTSNPN; CDR2 reads SVGIG (reference sequence). The length of the CDR3 is 15 residues. DNA of the CDR3: TGTGCCTGGAGTGTACGGACATACGGCACAGATACGCAGTATTTT. Protein sequence: CAWSVRTYGTDTQYF.

The V gene is TRBV4-1, the J gene TRBJ2-7, with D tentatively TRBD1 or TRBD2 (6 bases each). The CDR3 spans 16 residues. CDR1 and CDR2 from the germline V gene are MGHRA and YSYEKL. The V end lost 0 bases, the J end lost 7 bases, and 19 bases lay between the germline ends. The CDR3 spells CASSQDAKGGLREQYF. As DNA, the CDR3 is TGCGCCAGCAGCCAAGATGCGAAGGGGGGACTGAGAGAGCAGTACTTC.

This clonotype was recorded once. This sequence joins TRBV5-4 and TRBJ2-1, with 10 positions matching TRBD2. The V and J ends lost 0 bases and 2 bases, in that order; junction bases with no gene match: 8. This CDR3 contains 18 residues. Germline-derived CDR1 and CDR2 are SGHNT and YYREEE (reference sequence). CDR3 sequence reads: CASSLETSGIPTYNEQFF. CDR3 nucleotide sequence: TGTGCCAGCAGCTTGGAAACTAGCGGGATTCCTACCTACAATGAGCAGTTCTTC.

This clonotype has just a few counts. This sequence joins TRBV5-1 and TRBJ2-2, with 7 bases that match TRBD1. In germline, CDR1 is SGHRS, CDR2 YFSETQ. The CDR3 contains 15 residues. With V trimmed by 0 bases and J by 3 bases, 2 bases remained unmatched. This chain's CDR3 is CASSLDRGDTGELFF. CDR3 nucleotide sequence: TGCGCCAGCAGCTTGGACAGGGGTGACACCGGGGAGCTGTTTTTT.

The chain couples TRBV10-3 to TRBJ2-2, with D possibly matching TRBD2 (6 bases). The germline V and J ends were trimmed by 2 bases and 4 bases, with 11 bases remaining between them. Germline V gene sequence: CDR1 ENHRY, CDR2 SYGVKD. The CDR3 extends over 15 amino acids. The CDR3 region has the DNA TGTGCCATCAGTGAGAAAGCGGGCTCCACCGGGGAGCTGTTTTTT. Its protein product is CAISEKAGSTGELFF.

V is TRBV29-1 and J is TRBJ1-1, with D uncertain. Germline CDR1 and CDR2: SQVTM and ANQGSEA. V gave up 7 bases and J gave up 8 bases, with 11 bases separating them. This CDR3 comprises 10 residues. CDR3 DNA sequence: TGCAGCGCCGGAGAGGGCGAAGCTTTCTTT. Protein product: CSAGEGEAFF.

The V call is TRBV28, the J call TRBJ2-3; a weak D match, TRBD1 (6 bases). Trimming shortened V by 5 bases and J by 0 bases, and 12 bases separated the two germline ends. This CDR3 has 15 amino acids. From germline, CDR1 is MDHEN and CDR2 SYDVKM. The CDR3 sequence is CASSTPQGSTDTQYF. The CDR3 bases are TGTGCCAGCAGTACCCCCCAGGGGAGCACAGATACGCAGTATTTT. The entire variable domain, with the rest obtained from reference TRBV28 and TRBJ2-3, is as follows: DVKVTQSSRYLVKRTGEKVFLECVQDMDHENMFWYRQDPGLGLRLIYFSYDVKMKEKGDIPEGYSVSREKKERFSLILESASTNQTSMYLCASSTPQGSTDTQYFGPGTRLTVL.

This chain connects TRBV7-7 to TRBJ2-3, with 7 bases aligning to TRBD1. Germline CDR1 SSHAT, CDR2 FNYEAQ (reference sequence). The CDR3 extends over 13 amino acids. After removal of 1 base from V and 9 bases from J, the junction contained 4 bases not matched to a gene. The CDR3 DNA reads TGTGCCAGCAGCTTAGAGGGGGCGCAGACGCAGTATTTT. Its translation: CASSLEGAQTQYF.

The table lists this clonotype with a count of one. The chain recombines TRBV29-1 with TRBJ1-4; D is perhaps TRBD1 (5 bases). There are 12 residues in the CDR3. The V gene's germline CDR1 is SQVTM and CDR2 ANQGSEA. Between the trimmed V and J ends, which lost 7 bases and 5 bases, there was a span of 11 bases. The CDR3 loop reads CSARGSNEKLFF. The CDR3, as DNA: TGCAGCGCGAGGGGATCAAATGAAAAACTGTTTTTT. The entire variable domain, with the rest obtained from reference TRBV29-1 and TRBJ1-4, is as follows: SAVISQKPSRDICQRGTSLTIQCQVDSQVTMMFWYRQQPGQSLTLIATANQGSEATYESGFVIDKFPISRPNLTFSTLTVSNMSPEDSSIYLCSARGSNEKLFFGSGTQLSVL.

This rearrangement joins TRBV6-5 to TRBJ1-6; no clear D gene. CDR3 length: 20 residues. The ends were cut back, 0 bases at V and 0 bases at J, with 18 bases in the middle. CDR1 MNHEY and CDR2 SVGAGI come from the germline V gene. The CDR3 DNA reads TGTGCCAGCAGTTACTCGAGGGCCGCCGTCGGTGGCTCCTATAATTCACCCCTCCACTTT. Translating gives CASSYSRAAVGGSYNSPLHF.